These 23 T cell receptor beta chains were sequenced from one sample in a study of T cell repertoires in cytomegalovirus infection. Each CDR3 protein gets one entry after TCRdb re-called the reads with MiXCR. This table holds some 700,000 distinct CDR3 sequences, about 40% found once. Sequencing was carried out using PBMCs. The source is a human donor in good health (CMV status not recorded). Some clones in this sample may be carry-over from other donors' samples.

The chain joins TRBV7-8 to TRBJ1-5; the D gene is possibly TRBD1 (5 bases). The germline gives CDR1 SGHVS, CDR2 FQNEAQ. V lost 6 bases and J 4 bases, leaving 13 bases between the germline ends. CDR3 size: 14 residues. CDR3 residues: CASRAPGQNQPQHF. As DNA, the CDR3 is TGTGCCAGCAGGGCGCCGGGGCAAAATCAGCCCCAGCATTTT. Filled out from reference TRBV7-8 and TRBJ1-5, the complete variable domain reads GAGVSQSPRYKVAKRGQDVALRCDPISGHVSLFWYQQALGQGPEFLTYFQNEAQLDKSGLPSDRFFAERPEGSVSTLKIQRTQQEDSAVYLCASRAPGQNQPQHFGDGTRLSIL.

This clonotype was seen many times. The chain combines TRBV2 with TRBJ2-7, with D maybe TRBD1 (6 bases). The CDR3 contains 16 residues. Trimming removed 6 bases from V and 1 base from J, with 19 bases in between. Germline V CDR1 and CDR2: SNHLY, FYNNEI. The CDR3 DNA reads TGTGCCAGCAGGGGGACGGACAGCTCTTTATCCTACGAGCAGTACTTC. Translation: CASRGTDSSLSYEQYF.

This clonotype was recorded many times. The chain links TRBV7-3 to TRBJ2-1, with D possibly being TRBD1 or TRBD2 (6 bases each). Trimming pared 5 bases from V and 6 bases from J, leaving 20 bases between. This CDR3 has 16 residues. Germline V gene sequence: CDR1 SGHTA, CDR2 FQGTGA. The DNA of the CDR3 is TGTGCCAGCAGCGGTCTTGGGGGGCTCTCGGGCAATGAGCAGTTCTTC. It is translated as CASSGLGGLSGNEQFF. Based on the CDR3 plus reference TRBV7-3 and TRBJ2-1, the full variable domain is GAGVSQTPSNKVTEKGKYVELRCDPISGHTALYWYRQSLGQGPEFLIYFQGTGAADDSGLPNDRFFAVRPEGSVSTLKIQRTERGDSAVYLCASSGLGGLSGNEQFFGPGTRLTVL.

The genes are TRBV20-1 and TRBJ2-5, with a possible D match to TRBD2 (6 bases). The CDR3 is 14 amino acids. V was clipped by 2 bases and J by 5 bases, with 15 bases between them. Germline values: CDR1 DFQATT, CDR2 SNEGSKA (reference sequence). The CDR3: CSARSSAGWETQYF. The CDR3 bases are TGCAGTGCTAGATCTAGCGCTGGTTGGGAGACCCAGTACTTC.

V gene TRBV27 combines with J gene TRBJ1-2, with D perhaps matching TRBD1 (6 bases). Germline V CDR1 and CDR2: MNHEY, SMNVEV (reference sequence). The CDR3 loop spans 15 amino acids. Trimming took off 3 bases at V and 3 bases at J, with 14 bases between the two ends. The CDR3 nucleotides read TGTGCCAGCAGTTTCCGGGCAGGGGAGGACTATGGCTACACCTTC. Its protein is CASSFRAGEDYGYTF.

The chain carries TRBV29-1 and TRBJ1-5, with D perhaps TRBD1 (5 bases). This CDR3 has 13 amino acids. Germline assignment: CDR1 SQVTM and CDR2 ANQGSEA. V was shortened by 5 bases and J by 7 bases, with 15 bases between the two germline ends. CDR3 amino acids: CSVLFWDGQPQHF. CDR3 DNA: TGCAGCGTTCTTTTCTGGGACGGCCAGCCCCAGCATTTT. The full variable domain, with the rest looked up from reference TRBV29-1 and TRBJ1-5, is SAVISQKPSRDICQRGTSLTIQCQVDSQVTMMFWYRQQPGQSLTLIATANQGSEATYESGFVIDKFPISRPNLTFSTLTVSNMSPEDSSIYLCSVLFWDGQPQHFGDGTRLSIL.

This chain connects TRBV29-1 to TRBJ1-3, with unresolved D. CDR3 size: 13 residues. CDR1 is SQVTM, CDR2 ANQGSEA, per germline. Between the trimmed V and J ends, which lost 7 bases and 0 bases, there was a span of 10 bases. For the CDR3, the DNA is TGCAGCGCCAAAGGCGACTCTGGAAACACCATATATTTT. This translates into CSAKGDSGNTIYF.

In this sample, this clonotype turned up a few times. This chain connects TRBV6-1 to TRBJ2-3, with D unclear. The length of the CDR3 is 16 residues. Trimming cost V 2 bases and J 3 bases, with 15 bases left between them. Per germline, CDR1 MNHNS and CDR2 SASEGT. DNA for the CDR3: TGTGCCAGCAGTGAATCTCACTCGCGCGTTACAGATACGCAGTATTTT. It is translated as CASSESHSRVTDTQYF.

The chain recombines TRBV6-5 with TRBJ2-1; TRBD2 agrees at 13 bases. The trim removed 4 bases at V and 0 bases at J, leaving 9 bases unmatched. The CDR3 covers 19 residues. The germline gives CDR1 MNHEY, CDR2 SVGAGI. The CDR3 loop is CASSLTSGGVVSSYNEQFF. In nucleotides, the CDR3 is TGTGCCAGCAGTTTAACTAGCGGGGGGGTGGTGAGCTCCTACAATGAGCAGTTCTTC.

J is TRBJ2-7 and V is TRBV27; unclear D gene. The CDR3 is made up of 15 amino acids. Per germline, CDR1 MNHEY and CDR2 SMNVEV (reference sequence). V lost 5 bases to trimming and J lost 2 bases, with 16 bases between them. CDR3 sequence: CASSPEPFGAYEQYF. The CDR3 nucleotides read TGTGCCAGCAGTCCGGAGCCCTTTGGAGCCTACGAGCAGTACTTC.

Of note for this clonotype: This sequence may be a read error, since a much larger clone differs from it by one base. The chain is built from TRBV7-9 and TRBJ2-5; no reliable D call. V lost 5 bases to trimming and J lost 5 bases, with 9 bases between them. This CDR3 comprises 12 residues. Germline V gene lookup returns CDR1 SEHNR and CDR2 FQNEAQ (reference sequence). The CDR3 region has the DNA TGTGCCAGCAGCGACGGACGGGAGACCCAGTACTTC. Protein: CASSDGRETQYF.

Details on this clonotype: A junction boundary mismatches the germline segment, possibly from a read error. This chain joins TRBV7-2 and TRBJ1-2; 9 nucleotides agree with TRBD1. This CDR3 has 15 residues. The V gene's germline CDR1 is SGHTA and CDR2 FQGNSA. CDR3 sequence (DNA): TGTGCCGGCAGCCTCCGGACAGGGGATTTTTATAGCTACACCTTC. Protein: CAGSLRTGDFYSYTF.

This clonotype has only a few counts. V gene TRBV19 combines with J gene TRBJ1-1; D might be TRBD1 (5 bases). Trimming removed 1 base from V and 4 bases from J, with 10 bases in between. The CDR3 has 14 residues. Germline assignment: CDR1 LNHDA and CDR2 SQIVND (reference sequence). CDR3 loop: CASSIVQGSTEAFF. CDR3 bases: TGTGCCAGTAGTATAGTTCAGGGATCCACTGAAGCTTTCTTT.

About this clonotype: At one end, the junction sequence differs from germline, possibly due to a read error. The chain uses TRBV27 and TRBJ2-2; no clear D. The CDR3 has 13 residues. Per germline, CDR1 MNHEY and CDR2 SMNVEV (reference sequence). CDR3 nucleotides: TGTGCCAGCAGTCCAATCAACACCTGGGAGCTGTTTTTT. Translating gives CASSPINTWELFF.

This clonotype was observed a handful of times. The V gene is TRBV2, the J gene TRBJ1-1; D ambiguous. CDR1 SNHLY and CDR2 FYNNEI come from the germline V gene. V was shortened by 2 bases and J by 0 bases, with 10 bases between the two germline ends. CDR3 length: 15 amino acids. Here the CDR3 DNA reads TGTGCCAGCAGTGAACAGCCGCACATGAACACTGAAGCTTTCTTT. Translated: CASSEQPHMNTEAFF.

The chain joins TRBV20-1 to TRBJ2-1, with 10 bases matching TRBD2. Trimming took 0 bases from V and 0 from J; bases not matched to a gene: 11. CDR3 size: 19 residues. The germline V gene has CDR1 DFQATT and CDR2 SNEGSKA (reference sequence). CDR3 nucleotides: TGCAGTGCTAGAGACTCTGGGCCTAGCGGGAGTAGCTCCTACAATGAGCAGTTCTTC. Its protein product is CSARDSGPSGSSSYNEQFF.

The rearrangement links TRBV6-2 or TRBV6-3 to TRBJ2-7, with a tentative D call TRBD1 (6 bases). Trimming removed 2 bases at V and 4 bases at J, with 12 bases between. The CDR3 covers 14 residues. The germline V gene has CDR1 MNHEY and CDR2 SVGEGT. This chain's CDR3 is CASSYQGIGYEQYF. The CDR3 DNA reads as TGTGCCAGCAGTTACCAGGGGATAGGATACGAGCAGTACTTC.

This chain joins TRBV29-1 and TRBJ2-2; 10 bases are a match to TRBD2. Germline values: CDR1 SQVTM, CDR2 ANQGSEA. The CDR3 runs 14 residues. V trimming: 6 bases; J trimming: 4 bases; junction bases outside the gene matches: 5. CDR3 nucleotide sequence: TGCAGCGTGCTAGCGGGAGCGGGCACCGGGGAGCTGTTTTTT. This gives the protein CSVLAGAGTGELFF.

The CDR3 DNA reads as TGTGCCAGCAGCAAACTAGCGGCGGAGCAGTTCTTC. It yields the protein CASSKLAAEQFF. The genes are TRBV7-2 and TRBJ2-1; 8 positions agree with TRBD2. Germline-derived CDR1 and CDR2 are SGHTA and FQGNSA. J was trimmed by 10 bases and V by 5 bases; bases with no gene match: 4. The CDR3 consists of 12 residues. Supplemented by reference TRBV7-2 and TRBJ2-1, the full variable domain reads GAGVSQSPSNKVTEKGKDVELRCDPISGHTALYWYRQSLGQGLEFLIYFQGNSAPDKSGLPSDRFSAERTGGSVSTLTIQRTQQEDSAVYLCASSKLAAEQFFGPGTRLTVL.

This clonotype was seen a few times. The chain combines TRBV20-1 with TRBJ1-2, with D perhaps TRBD1 (5 bases). The CDR3 extends over 12 amino acids. CDR1 and CDR2 from the germline V gene are DFQATT and SNEGSKA (reference sequence). Trimming took off 1 base at V and 8 bases at J, with 11 bases between the two ends. In DNA, the CDR3 is TGCAGTGCTAGAGGCAAGGGGAGCGGCTACACCTTC. Translation: CSARGKGSGYTF.

This clonotype turned up a few times. The chain uses TRBV14 and TRBJ2-1, with D tentatively TRBD1 (5 bases). V was trimmed by 2 bases and J by 1 base, leaving 12 bases between them. Germline V gives CDR1 SGHDN, CDR2 FVKESK. The CDR3 runs 16 residues. The chain's CDR3 is CASSQPGLYSYNEQFF. CDR3 in DNA: TGTGCCAGCAGCCAACCAGGGCTTTATTCCTACAATGAGCAGTTCTTC.

A few counts support this clonotype. V is TRBV7-9 and J is TRBJ2-1, with TRBD1 matching 9 bases. This CDR3 is 15 amino acids long. CDR1 is SEHNR and CDR2 is FQNEAQ in the germline V gene (reference sequence). With 3 bases clipped from V and 3 bases from J, the junction kept 3 bases outside the gene matches. Here the CDR3 reads CASSFGTGNYNEQFF. CDR3 bases: TGTGCCAGCAGCTTTGGGACAGGGAACTACAATGAGCAGTTCTTC.

This clonotype came up many times. V gene TRBV7-2 combines with J gene TRBJ1-2, with TRBD1 as a possible D gene (5 bases). The CDR3 is made up of 14 amino acids. V lost 0 bases and J 8 bases, leaving 13 bases between the germline ends. Per the germline V gene, CDR1 is SGHTA and CDR2 is FQGNSA. This CDR3 reads CASSLAGVNKGYTF. The CDR3 nucleotides are TGTGCCAGCAGCTTAGCGGGGGTGAATAAAGGCTACACCTTC.